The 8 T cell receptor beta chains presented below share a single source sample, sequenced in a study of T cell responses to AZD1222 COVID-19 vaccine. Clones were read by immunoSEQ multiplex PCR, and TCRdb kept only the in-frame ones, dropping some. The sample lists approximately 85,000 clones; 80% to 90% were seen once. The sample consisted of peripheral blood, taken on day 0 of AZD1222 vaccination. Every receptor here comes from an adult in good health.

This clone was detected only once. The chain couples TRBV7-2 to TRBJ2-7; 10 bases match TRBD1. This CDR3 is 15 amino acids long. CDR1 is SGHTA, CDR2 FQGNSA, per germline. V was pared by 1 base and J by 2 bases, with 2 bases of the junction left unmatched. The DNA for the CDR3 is TGTGCCAGCAGCTTAGAGGGGACAGGGGCCTACGAGCAGTACTTC. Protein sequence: CASSLEGTGAYEQYF.

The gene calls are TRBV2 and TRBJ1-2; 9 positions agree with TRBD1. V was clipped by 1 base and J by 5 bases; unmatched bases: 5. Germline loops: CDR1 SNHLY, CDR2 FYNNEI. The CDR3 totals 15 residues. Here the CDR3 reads CASSEEPGTGYGYTF. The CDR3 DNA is TGTGCCAGCAGTGAAGAACCCGGGACAGGGTATGGCTACACCTTC.

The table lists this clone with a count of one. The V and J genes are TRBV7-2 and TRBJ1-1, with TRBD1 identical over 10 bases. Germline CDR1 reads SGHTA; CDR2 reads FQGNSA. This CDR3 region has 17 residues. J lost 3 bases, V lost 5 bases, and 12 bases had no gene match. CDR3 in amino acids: CASSHPRDRGADTEAFF. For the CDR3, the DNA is TGTGCCAGCAGCCACCCCCGGGACAGGGGAGCCGACACTGAAGCTTTCTTT.

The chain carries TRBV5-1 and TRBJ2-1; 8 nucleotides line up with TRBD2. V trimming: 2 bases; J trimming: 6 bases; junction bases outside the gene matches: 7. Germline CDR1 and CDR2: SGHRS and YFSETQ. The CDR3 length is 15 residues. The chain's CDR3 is CASSLLLAGGNEQFF. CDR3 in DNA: TGCGCCAGCAGCTTACTTCTAGCGGGCGGCAATGAGCAGTTCTTC.

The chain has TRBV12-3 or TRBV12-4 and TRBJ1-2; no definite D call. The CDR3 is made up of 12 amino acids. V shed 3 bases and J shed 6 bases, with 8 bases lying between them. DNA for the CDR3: TGTGCCAGCAGTTTTGGTCAGGATGGCTACACCTTC. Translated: CASSFGQDGYTF.

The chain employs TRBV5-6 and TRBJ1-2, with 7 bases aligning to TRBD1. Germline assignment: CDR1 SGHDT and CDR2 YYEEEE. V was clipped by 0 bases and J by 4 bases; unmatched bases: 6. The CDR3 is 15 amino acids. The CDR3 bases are TGTGCCAGCAGCTTGGGGTCCGGGACAGCCTATGGCTACACCTTC. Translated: CASSLGSGTAYGYTF.

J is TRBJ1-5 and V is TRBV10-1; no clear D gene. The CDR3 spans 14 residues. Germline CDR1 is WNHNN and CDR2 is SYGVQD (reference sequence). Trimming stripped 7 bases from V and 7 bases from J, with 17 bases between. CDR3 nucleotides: TGCGCCAGCACAAAAGGCGTATACGTCCAGCCCCAGCATTTT. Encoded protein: CASTKGVYVQPQHF.

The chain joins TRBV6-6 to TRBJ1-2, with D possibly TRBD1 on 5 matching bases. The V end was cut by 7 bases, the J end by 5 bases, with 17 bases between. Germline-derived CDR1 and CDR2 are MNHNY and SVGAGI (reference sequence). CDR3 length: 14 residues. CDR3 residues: CASNTPGGGYGYTF. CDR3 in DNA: TGTGCCAGCAATACCCCTGGGGGGGGATATGGCTACACCTTC.